This TCR beta chain is drawn from a study of blood T cell repertoires in COVID-19. Study-level information: T cells, B-cell-depleted T cells, or PBMCs provided the cDNA or gDNA that served as material.

The authors' processing: Reference gene primer amplification in the assay estimated nucleated cell counts. Some clones are missing from TCRdb's copy, which holds only in-frame ones; the method was immunoSEQ multiplex PCR. The V and J calls and clone size are taken from that table; D and trimming were inferred from the DNA. The table has 95,000 to 150,000 clones, approximately 82% seen once. The CDR3 extends over 13 amino acids. Trimming shortened V by 5 bases and J by 1 base, and 8 bases separated the two germline ends. Per germline, CDR1 LNHDA and CDR2 SQIVND (reference sequence). The clonotype was recovered from a woman aged 50 to 60 with acute or convalescent COVID-19. Sequencing was done on a sample of peripheral blood. The chain employs TRBV19 and TRBJ1-2, with D unresolved. CDR3 DNA: TGTGCCAGTAGTTTCGGGGTTAACTATGGCTACACCTTC. Protein sequence: CASSFGVNYGYTF.